Here is one T cell receptor beta chain with its context. The data originate from a study of cytomegalovirus exposure and HLA in healthy donors. The CDR3 is 17 residues long. The V gene end was trimmed by 5 bases and the J gene end by 2 bases; junction bases not matched to a gene: 10. Germline V gives CDR1 MDHEN, CDR2 SYDVKM. A multiplex PCR was run with 60 Vbeta primers and 13 Jbeta primers. Generated by immunoSEQ multiplex PCR, the TCRdb table keeps only in-frame clones and is missing some. Among about 120,000 clones listed, just under 75% were seen once. At sampling all donors were nominally healthy, likely with unrecorded immune exposures.

Source material: PBMCs. This receptor was identified in a human donor in good health. The chain combines TRBV28 with TRBJ2-3, with 10 bases that match TRBD2. Written as DNA, the CDR3 is TGTGCCAGCAGTCCGGTTAGCGGGAGGCTCGTCACAGATACGCAGTATTTT. Protein product: CASSPVSGRLVTDTQYF.